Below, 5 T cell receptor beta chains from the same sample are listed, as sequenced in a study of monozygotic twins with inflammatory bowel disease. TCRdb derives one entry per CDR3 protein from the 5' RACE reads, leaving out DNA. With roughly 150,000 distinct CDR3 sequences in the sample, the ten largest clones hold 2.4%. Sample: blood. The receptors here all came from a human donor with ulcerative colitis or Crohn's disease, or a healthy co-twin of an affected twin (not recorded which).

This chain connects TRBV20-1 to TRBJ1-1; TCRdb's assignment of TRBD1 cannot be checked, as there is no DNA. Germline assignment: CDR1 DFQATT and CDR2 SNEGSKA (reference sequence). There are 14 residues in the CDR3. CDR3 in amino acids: CSAPRTGMNTEAFF.

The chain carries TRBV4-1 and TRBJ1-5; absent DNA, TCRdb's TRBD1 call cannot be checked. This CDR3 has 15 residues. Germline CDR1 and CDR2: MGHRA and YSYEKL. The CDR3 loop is CASSLRAYSNQPQHF.

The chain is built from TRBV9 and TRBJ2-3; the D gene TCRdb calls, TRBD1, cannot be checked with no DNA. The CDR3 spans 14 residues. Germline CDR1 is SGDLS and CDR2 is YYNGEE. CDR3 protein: CASSEGPSTDTQYF.

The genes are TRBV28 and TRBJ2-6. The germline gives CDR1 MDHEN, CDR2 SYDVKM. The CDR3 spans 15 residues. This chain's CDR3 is CASNPHLSGANVLTF.

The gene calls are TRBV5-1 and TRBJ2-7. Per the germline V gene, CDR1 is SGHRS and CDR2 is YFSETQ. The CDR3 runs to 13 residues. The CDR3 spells CASSLRDAYEQYF.